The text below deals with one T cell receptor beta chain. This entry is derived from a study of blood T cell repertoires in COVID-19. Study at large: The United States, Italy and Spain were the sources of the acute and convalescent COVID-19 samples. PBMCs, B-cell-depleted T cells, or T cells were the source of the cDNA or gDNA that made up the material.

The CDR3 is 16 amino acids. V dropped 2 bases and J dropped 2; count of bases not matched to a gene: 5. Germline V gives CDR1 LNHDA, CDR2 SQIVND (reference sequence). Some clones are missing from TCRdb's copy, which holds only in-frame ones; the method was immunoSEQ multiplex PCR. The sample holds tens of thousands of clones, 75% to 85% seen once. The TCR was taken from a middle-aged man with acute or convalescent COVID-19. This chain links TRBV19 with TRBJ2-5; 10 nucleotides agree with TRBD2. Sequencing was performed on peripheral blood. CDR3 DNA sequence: TGTGCCAGTAGTATAATAAGCGGGGGGGCTCAAGAGACCCAGTACTTC. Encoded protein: CASSIISGGAQETQYF.